The T cell receptor (beta chain) under discussion was sequenced for a study of T cell responses to AZD1222 COVID-19 vaccine. Looking at the study overall: Researchers grouped second doses given at about 4 or about 12 weeks into one pool. Findings and limits, study-wide: Repertoire sampling occurred only after the peak T cell response. The sample set comprised mostly white British donors with more females, and clonal diversity was possibly underestimated. Just a handful of AZD1222 recipients tested seropositive at baseline.

Repertoires were generated with immunoSEQ multiplex PCR, while TCRdb's copy carries only in-frame clones and drops some. This sample has some 130,000 clones, with roughly 90% found just once. Germline V lookup: CDR1 SGHRS, CDR2 YFSETQ. The CDR3 totals 17 residues. Losses at the gene ends were 5 bases for V and 3 bases for J; bases not matched to a gene: 11. The table lists this clone with a few counts. The antigen is undetermined. The rearrangement links TRBV5-1 to TRBJ2-7, with 13 bases that match TRBD2. The TCR originated in an adult in good health. Sample: peripheral blood, taken on day 0 of AZD1222 vaccination. The CDR3 loop reads CASRTGTSGTRIYEQYF. In DNA, the CDR3 is TGCGCCAGCAGAACCGGGACTAGCGGGACCAGGATCTACGAGCAGTACTTC.